This passage covers 9 T cell receptor beta chains from one sample sequenced in a study of CD4 T cells in relation to SARS-CoV-2 and coronaviruses. These receptors' antigens are unknown. TCRdb's copy holds only in-frame clones and misses some; the assay was immunoSEQ multiplex PCR. The sample lists about 19,000 clones, about 80% occurring once. The unexposed donors gave CD4+ T cells in about 2010-2019, prior to COVID-19. After about 10 days of culture, CD4+ T cells were isolated. Material for sequencing was CD4+ T cells from PBMCs, cultured in vitro. The receptor set was obtained from a human donor in good health.

The V and J genes are TRBV5-6 and TRBJ1-6; 10 positions agree with TRBD1. Losses at the gene ends were 2 bases for V and 7 bases for J; bases not matched to a gene: 6. The CDR3 extends over 16 amino acids. Germline V gene lookup returns CDR1 SGHDT and CDR2 YYEEEE. The CDR3 DNA sequence: TGTGCCAGCAGCTTAACGACGGGACAGGGGAATTCACCCCTCCACTTT. It encodes CASSLTTGQGNSPLHF. The variable domain in full, with the rest retrieved from reference TRBV5-6 and TRBJ1-6, is DAGVTQSPTHLIKTRGQQVTLRCSPKSGHDTVSWYQQALGQGPQFIFQYYEEEERQRGNFPDRFSGHQFPNYSSELNVNALLLGDSALYLCASSLTTGQGNSPLHFGNGTRLTVT.

This sequence joins TRBV6-5 and TRBJ1-1; a possible D gene is TRBD1 (5 bases). CDR1 MNHEY and CDR2 SVGAGI come from the germline V gene. The germline V and J ends were trimmed by 2 bases and 1 base, with 14 bases remaining between them. CDR3 length: 16 residues. The DNA for the CDR3 is TGTGCCAGCAGTTACCCCCCGGGACGGCAGAACACTGAAGCTTTCTTT. As protein: CASSYPPGRQNTEAFF.

This clone was seen just once. The chain has TRBV6-5 and TRBJ1-1, with TRBD1 matching over 7 bases. This CDR3 region has 15 residues. Losses at the gene ends were 5 bases for V and 0 bases for J; bases not matched to a gene: 6. From germline, CDR1 is MNHEY and CDR2 SVGAGI. In DNA, the CDR3 is TGTGCCAGCAGTAGAGGGACAGCCATGAACACTGAAGCTTTCTTT. Encoded protein: CASSRGTAMNTEAFF.

This sequence joins TRBV10-3 and TRBJ1-1; 7 bases are a match to TRBD1. Germline values: CDR1 ENHRY, CDR2 SYGVKD. CDR3 length: 16 residues. The junction had 5 bases not matched to a gene; V was cut back by 0 bases and J by 1 base. CDR3 DNA: TGTGCCATCAGTGAGTCGACAGGGCTCAAGAACACTGAAGCTTTCTTT. Encoded protein: CAISESTGLKNTEAFF.

This clone was seen a handful of times. The J gene is TRBJ2-3, the V gene TRBV19; possible D gene TRBD2, 5 bases. The V gene's germline CDR1 is LNHDA and CDR2 SQIVND (reference sequence). The CDR3 consists of 14 residues. Deletions cut 3 bases from V and 4 bases from J, with 11 bases between. Here the CDR3 reads CASSIWTAADTQYF. In nucleotides, the CDR3 is TGTGCCAGTAGTATTTGGACTGCGGCAGATACGCAGTATTTT.

The chain has TRBV10-2 and TRBJ1-6; 8 nucleotides agree with TRBD1. Germline CDR1 WSHSY, CDR2 SAAADI. With 3 bases clipped from V and 5 bases from J, the junction kept 6 bases outside the gene matches. The CDR3 covers 16 residues. CDR3 in DNA: TGCGCCAGCAGTGAAGCGGACAGGGTACATAATTCACCCCTCCACTTT. Translation gives CASSEADRVHNSPLHF.

This clone has only a few counts. V is TRBV5-1 and J is TRBJ2-7; 7 nucleotides agree with TRBD1. This CDR3 region has 13 residues. Germline lookup yields CDR1 SGHRS and CDR2 YFSETQ. V lost 2 bases, J lost 6 bases, and 5 bases stayed unmatched. The CDR3 coding sequence is TGCGCCAGCAGCTTCCGACAGGGCTCCGAGCAGTACTTC. Translating gives CASSFRQGSEQYF.

This clone was recorded only once. The chain employs TRBV3-1 (or the pseudogene TRBV3-2) and TRBJ2-3, with D perhaps TRBD2 (6 bases). Germline CDR1 is LGHDT and CDR2 is YNNKEL (reference sequence). This CDR3 has 14 amino acids. The germline V and J ends were trimmed by 6 bases and 2 bases, with 12 bases remaining between them. The CDR3 DNA reads as TGTGCCAGCAGTCGAGGAGGGCCCACAGATACGCAGTATTTT. Its protein product is CASSRGGPTDTQYF.

This clone was counted between two and nine times. The rearrangement joins TRBV9 to TRBJ2-1; TRBD2 matches at 10 bases. The ends lost 2 bases at V and 3 bases at J; junction bases unmatched: 8. The CDR3 runs to 17 residues. Germline-derived CDR1 and CDR2 are SGDLS and YYNGEE. CDR3 in DNA: TGTGCCAGCAGCGTCGGGCTAGCGGGGGCCTACTACAATGAGCAGTTCTTC. It is translated as CASSVGLAGAYYNEQFF.